This T cell receptor (beta chain) was sequenced for a study of blood T cell repertoires in COVID-19. Across the study: Material from acute and convalescent COVID-19 was sourced from the United States, Italy and Spain. Sources were T cells, B-cell-depleted T cells, or PBMCs; the material itself was cDNA or gDNA.

In the original analysis: Amplification with reference gene primers provided the estimates of nucleated cell counts. Using immunoSEQ multiplex PCR, the repertoire was profiled, and TCRdb retains in-frame clones only, with some absent. D and trimming were read from the DNA, whereas the V and J calls and clone size are those reported in that table. The sample gives some 220,000 clones, 70% to 85% of which show up once; approximately 1.3% is in the top ten. Residents of 24 US areas, aged about 18 to 89 years, made up the participants. Losses at the gene ends were 5 bases for V and 2 bases for J; bases not matched to a gene: 10. The CDR3 contains 17 residues. Germline loops: CDR1 SGHTA, CDR2 FQGTGA.

The source material was PBMCs or T cells enriched from blood (not recorded which). This rearrangement joins TRBV7-3 to TRBJ2-1, with 9 bases that match TRBD2. This receptor was identified in a woman aged 40 to 49 with acute COVID-19. CDR3 coding DNA: TGTGCCAGCAGCCGAGGGGATAGCGGGGGAACCTACAATGAGCAGTTCTTC. As protein: CASSRGDSGGTYNEQFF.